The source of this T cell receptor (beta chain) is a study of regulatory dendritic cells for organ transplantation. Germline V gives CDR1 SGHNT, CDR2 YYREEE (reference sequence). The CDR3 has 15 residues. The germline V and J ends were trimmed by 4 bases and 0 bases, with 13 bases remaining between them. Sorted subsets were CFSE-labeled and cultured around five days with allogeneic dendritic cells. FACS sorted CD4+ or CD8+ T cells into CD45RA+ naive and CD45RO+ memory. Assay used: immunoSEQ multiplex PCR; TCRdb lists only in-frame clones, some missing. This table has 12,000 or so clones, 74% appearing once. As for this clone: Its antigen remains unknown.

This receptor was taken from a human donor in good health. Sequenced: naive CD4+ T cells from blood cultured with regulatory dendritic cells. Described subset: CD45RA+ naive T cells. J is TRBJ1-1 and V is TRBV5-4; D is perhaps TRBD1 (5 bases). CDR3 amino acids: CASSHTGGMNTEAFF. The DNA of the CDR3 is TGTGCCAGCAGCCATACGGGGGGAATGAACACTGAAGCTTTCTTT.